This TCR beta chain was sequenced for a study of identical twins. Study-level points and caveats: Abundant cord blood beta clonotypes carried fewer insertions; memory repertoires showed none. Excess twin sharing in beta out-of-frame sequences was weaker.

Note on this clonotype: The antigen remains unidentified.

TCRdb called the 5' RACE reads again in MiXCR, with one record for every CDR3 protein. This table has 350,000 to 450,000 distinct CDR3 sequences, approximately 17% appearing once. V dropped 4 bases and J dropped 0 bases, with 16 bases sitting between them. The CDR3 sequence is 17 residues long. CDR1 and CDR2 from the germline V gene are MGHDK and SYGVNS. Healthy Caucasian individuals made up all the donors. J is TRBJ2-1 and V is TRBV25-1; possible D gene TRBD2, 5 bases. This clonotype was sampled from a man between 50 and 59 years old in good health. The sample taken for sequencing was naive T cells sorted from blood. This CDR3 is CASSGISRERSYNEQFF. The CDR3, as DNA: TGTGCCAGCAGTGGAATCAGTAGGGAGCGCTCCTACAATGAGCAGTTCTTC.